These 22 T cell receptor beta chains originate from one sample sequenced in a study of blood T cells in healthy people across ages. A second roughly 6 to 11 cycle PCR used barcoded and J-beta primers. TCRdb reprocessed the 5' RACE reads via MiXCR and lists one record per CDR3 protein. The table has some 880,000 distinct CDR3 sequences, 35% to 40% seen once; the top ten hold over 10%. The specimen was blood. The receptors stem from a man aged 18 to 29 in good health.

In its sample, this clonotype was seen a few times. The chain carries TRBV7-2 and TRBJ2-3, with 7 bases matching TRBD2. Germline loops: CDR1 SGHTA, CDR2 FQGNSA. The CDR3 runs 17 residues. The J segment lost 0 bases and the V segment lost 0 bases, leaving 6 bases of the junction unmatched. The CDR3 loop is CASSLAPSGSSTDTQYF. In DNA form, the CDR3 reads TGTGCCAGCAGCTTAGCCCCTAGCGGAAGTAGCACAGATACGCAGTATTTT. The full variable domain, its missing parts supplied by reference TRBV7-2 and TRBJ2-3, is GAGVSQSPSNKVTEKGKDVELRCDPISGHTALYWYRQSLGQGLEFLIYFQGNSAPDKSGLPSDRFSAERTGGSVSTLTIQRTQQEDSAVYLCASSLAPSGSSTDTQYFGPGTRLTVL.

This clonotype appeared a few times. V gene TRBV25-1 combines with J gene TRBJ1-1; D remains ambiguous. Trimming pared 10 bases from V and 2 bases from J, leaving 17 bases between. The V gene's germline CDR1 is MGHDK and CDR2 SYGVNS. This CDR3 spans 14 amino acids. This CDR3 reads CATPTLKSNTEAFF. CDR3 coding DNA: TGTGCCACCCCGACTTTAAAGTCCAACACTGAAGCTTTCTTT.

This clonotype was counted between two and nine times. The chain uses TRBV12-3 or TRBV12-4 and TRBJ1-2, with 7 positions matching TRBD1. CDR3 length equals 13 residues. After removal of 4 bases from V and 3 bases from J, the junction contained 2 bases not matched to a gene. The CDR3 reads CASSYQGDYGYTF. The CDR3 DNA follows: TGTGCCAGCAGTTATCAGGGGGACTATGGCTACACCTTC.

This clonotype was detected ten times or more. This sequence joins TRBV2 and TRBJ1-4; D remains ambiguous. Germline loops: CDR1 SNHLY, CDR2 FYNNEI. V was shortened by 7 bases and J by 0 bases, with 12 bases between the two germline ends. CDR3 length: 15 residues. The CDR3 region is CASTSKGTTNEKLFF. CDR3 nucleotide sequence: TGTGCCAGCACCTCGAAGGGAACAACTAATGAAAAACTGTTTTTT.

In nucleotides, the CDR3 is TGTGCCAGCAGTTTACCCGGGACAGGGGACGGAGGGACCCAGTACTTC. This codes for CASSLPGTGDGGTQYF. This chain uses TRBV12-3 or TRBV12-4 with TRBJ2-5; 10 bases align to TRBD1. Trimming at V came to 2 bases and at J to 7 bases, leaving 10 bases not matched to a gene. The CDR3 has 16 amino acids.

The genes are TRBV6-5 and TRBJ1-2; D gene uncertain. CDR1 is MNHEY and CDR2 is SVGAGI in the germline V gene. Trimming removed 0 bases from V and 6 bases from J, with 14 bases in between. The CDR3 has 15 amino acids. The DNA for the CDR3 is TGTGCCAGCAGTTACTCGAAGAAGCGGACGAATGGCTACACCTTC. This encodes CASSYSKKRTNGYTF.

In nucleotides, the CDR3 is TGCGCCAGCAGCCCCGGGACTAGCCGGCAAAATGAGCAGTTCTTC. Protein: CASSPGTSRQNEQFF. The rearrangement uses TRBV5-1 and TRBJ2-1, with 9 bases identical to TRBD2. The germline V gene has CDR1 SGHRS and CDR2 YFSETQ. This CDR3 has 15 residues. V trimming: 4 bases; J trimming: 7 bases; junction bases outside the gene matches: 9.

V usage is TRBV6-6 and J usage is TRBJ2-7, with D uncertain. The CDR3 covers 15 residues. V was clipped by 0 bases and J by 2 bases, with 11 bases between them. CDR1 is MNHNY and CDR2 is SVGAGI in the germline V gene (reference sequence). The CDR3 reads CASSYSSSVAYEQYF. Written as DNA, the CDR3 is TGTGCCAGCAGTTACTCTAGTTCGGTAGCCTACGAGCAGTACTTC.

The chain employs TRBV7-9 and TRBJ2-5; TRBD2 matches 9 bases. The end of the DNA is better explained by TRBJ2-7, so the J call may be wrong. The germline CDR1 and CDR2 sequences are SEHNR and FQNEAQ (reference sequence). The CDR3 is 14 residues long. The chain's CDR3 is CASGPASGTYEQYF. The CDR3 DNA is TGTGCCAGCGGCCCCGCTAGCGGGACCTACGAGCAGTACTTC.

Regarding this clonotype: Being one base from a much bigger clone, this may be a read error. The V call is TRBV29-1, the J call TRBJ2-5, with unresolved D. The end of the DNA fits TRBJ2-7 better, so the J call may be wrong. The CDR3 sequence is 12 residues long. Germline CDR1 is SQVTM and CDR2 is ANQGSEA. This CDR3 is CSIEVEPYEQYF. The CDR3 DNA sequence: TGCAGCATAGAGGTGGAACCCTACGAGCAGTACTTC.

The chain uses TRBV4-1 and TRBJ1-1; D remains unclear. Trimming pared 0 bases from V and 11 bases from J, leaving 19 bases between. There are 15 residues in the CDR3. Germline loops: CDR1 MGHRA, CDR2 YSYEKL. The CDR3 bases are TGCGCCAGCAGCCAAGATGGTCCCCCCCCACAGCCCGCTTTCTTT. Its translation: CASSQDGPPPQPAFF.

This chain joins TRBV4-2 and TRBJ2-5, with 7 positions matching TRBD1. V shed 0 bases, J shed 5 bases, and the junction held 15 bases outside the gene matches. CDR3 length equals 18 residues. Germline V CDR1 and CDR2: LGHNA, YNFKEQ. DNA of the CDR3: TGTGCCAGCAGCCAAGACCCCTCCGACAGGGCGTCGGAGGAGACCCAGTACTTC. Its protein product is CASSQDPSDRASEETQYF.

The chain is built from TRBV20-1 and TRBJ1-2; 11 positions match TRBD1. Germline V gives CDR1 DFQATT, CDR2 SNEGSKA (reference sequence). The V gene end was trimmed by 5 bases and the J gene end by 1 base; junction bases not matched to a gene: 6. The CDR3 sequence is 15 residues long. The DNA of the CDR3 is TGCAGTGCTTCGGGACAGGGGGGTGATAACTATGGCTACACCTTC. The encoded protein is CSASGQGGDNYGYTF.

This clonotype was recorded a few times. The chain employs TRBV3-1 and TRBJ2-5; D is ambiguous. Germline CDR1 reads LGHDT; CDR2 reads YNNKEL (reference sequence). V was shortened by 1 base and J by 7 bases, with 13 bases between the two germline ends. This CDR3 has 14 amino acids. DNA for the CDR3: TGTGCCAGCAGCCAAGTTGGGCAAGGTGCGACCCAGTACTTC. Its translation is CASSQVGQGATQYF.

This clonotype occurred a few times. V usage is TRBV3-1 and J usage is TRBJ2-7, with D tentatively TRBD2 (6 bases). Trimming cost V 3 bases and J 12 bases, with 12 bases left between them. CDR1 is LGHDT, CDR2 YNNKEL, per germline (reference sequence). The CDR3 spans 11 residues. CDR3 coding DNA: TGTGCCAGCAGCCAGGCGGGACCGATGTACTTC. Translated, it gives CASSQAGPMYF.

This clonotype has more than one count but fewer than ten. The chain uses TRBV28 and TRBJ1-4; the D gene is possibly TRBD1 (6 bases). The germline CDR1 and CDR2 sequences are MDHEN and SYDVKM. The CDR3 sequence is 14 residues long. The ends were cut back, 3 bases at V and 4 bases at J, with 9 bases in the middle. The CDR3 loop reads CASSLTGFNEKLFF. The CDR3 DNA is TGTGCCAGCAGTTTGACAGGCTTTAATGAAAAACTGTTTTTT.

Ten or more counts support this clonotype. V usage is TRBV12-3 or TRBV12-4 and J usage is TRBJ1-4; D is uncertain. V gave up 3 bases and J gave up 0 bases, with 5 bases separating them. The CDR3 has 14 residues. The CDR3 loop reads CASSFPATNEKLFF. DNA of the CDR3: TGTGCCAGCAGTTTTCCTGCAACTAATGAAAAACTGTTTTTT.

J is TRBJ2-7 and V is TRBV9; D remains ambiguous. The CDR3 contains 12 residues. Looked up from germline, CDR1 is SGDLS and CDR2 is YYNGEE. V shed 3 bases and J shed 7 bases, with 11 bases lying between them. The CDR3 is CASSDLHNEQYF. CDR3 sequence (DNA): TGTGCCAGCAGCGACCTTCACAATGAGCAGTACTTC.

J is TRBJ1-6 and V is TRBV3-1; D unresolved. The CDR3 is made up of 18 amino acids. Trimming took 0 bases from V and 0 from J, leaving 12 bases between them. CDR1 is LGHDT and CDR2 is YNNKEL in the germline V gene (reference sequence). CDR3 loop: CASSQDRFRNSYNSPLHF. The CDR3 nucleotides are TGTGCCAGCAGCCAAGATCGGTTCAGAAACTCCTATAATTCACCCCTCCACTTT.

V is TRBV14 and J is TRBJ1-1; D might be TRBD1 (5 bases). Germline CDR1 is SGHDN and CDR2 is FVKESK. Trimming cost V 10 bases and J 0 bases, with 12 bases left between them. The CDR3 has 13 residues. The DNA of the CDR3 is TGTGCCACCCACGGACACTTGAACACTGAAGCTTTCTTT. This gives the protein CATHGHLNTEAFF.

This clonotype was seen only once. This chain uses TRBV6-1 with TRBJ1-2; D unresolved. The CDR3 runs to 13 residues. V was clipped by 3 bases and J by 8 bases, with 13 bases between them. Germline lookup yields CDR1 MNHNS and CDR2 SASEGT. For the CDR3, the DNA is TGTGCCAGCAGTGATAGAAGCGGGCGCGGCTACACCTTC. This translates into CASSDRSGRGYTF.

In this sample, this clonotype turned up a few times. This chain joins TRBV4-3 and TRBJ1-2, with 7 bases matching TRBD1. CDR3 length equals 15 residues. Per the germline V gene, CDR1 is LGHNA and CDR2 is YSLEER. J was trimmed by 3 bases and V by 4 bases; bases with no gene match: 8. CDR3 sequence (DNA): TGCGCCAGCAGCCTGACAGGGAGTGGGCACTATGGCTACACCTTC. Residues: CASSLTGSGHYGYTF.